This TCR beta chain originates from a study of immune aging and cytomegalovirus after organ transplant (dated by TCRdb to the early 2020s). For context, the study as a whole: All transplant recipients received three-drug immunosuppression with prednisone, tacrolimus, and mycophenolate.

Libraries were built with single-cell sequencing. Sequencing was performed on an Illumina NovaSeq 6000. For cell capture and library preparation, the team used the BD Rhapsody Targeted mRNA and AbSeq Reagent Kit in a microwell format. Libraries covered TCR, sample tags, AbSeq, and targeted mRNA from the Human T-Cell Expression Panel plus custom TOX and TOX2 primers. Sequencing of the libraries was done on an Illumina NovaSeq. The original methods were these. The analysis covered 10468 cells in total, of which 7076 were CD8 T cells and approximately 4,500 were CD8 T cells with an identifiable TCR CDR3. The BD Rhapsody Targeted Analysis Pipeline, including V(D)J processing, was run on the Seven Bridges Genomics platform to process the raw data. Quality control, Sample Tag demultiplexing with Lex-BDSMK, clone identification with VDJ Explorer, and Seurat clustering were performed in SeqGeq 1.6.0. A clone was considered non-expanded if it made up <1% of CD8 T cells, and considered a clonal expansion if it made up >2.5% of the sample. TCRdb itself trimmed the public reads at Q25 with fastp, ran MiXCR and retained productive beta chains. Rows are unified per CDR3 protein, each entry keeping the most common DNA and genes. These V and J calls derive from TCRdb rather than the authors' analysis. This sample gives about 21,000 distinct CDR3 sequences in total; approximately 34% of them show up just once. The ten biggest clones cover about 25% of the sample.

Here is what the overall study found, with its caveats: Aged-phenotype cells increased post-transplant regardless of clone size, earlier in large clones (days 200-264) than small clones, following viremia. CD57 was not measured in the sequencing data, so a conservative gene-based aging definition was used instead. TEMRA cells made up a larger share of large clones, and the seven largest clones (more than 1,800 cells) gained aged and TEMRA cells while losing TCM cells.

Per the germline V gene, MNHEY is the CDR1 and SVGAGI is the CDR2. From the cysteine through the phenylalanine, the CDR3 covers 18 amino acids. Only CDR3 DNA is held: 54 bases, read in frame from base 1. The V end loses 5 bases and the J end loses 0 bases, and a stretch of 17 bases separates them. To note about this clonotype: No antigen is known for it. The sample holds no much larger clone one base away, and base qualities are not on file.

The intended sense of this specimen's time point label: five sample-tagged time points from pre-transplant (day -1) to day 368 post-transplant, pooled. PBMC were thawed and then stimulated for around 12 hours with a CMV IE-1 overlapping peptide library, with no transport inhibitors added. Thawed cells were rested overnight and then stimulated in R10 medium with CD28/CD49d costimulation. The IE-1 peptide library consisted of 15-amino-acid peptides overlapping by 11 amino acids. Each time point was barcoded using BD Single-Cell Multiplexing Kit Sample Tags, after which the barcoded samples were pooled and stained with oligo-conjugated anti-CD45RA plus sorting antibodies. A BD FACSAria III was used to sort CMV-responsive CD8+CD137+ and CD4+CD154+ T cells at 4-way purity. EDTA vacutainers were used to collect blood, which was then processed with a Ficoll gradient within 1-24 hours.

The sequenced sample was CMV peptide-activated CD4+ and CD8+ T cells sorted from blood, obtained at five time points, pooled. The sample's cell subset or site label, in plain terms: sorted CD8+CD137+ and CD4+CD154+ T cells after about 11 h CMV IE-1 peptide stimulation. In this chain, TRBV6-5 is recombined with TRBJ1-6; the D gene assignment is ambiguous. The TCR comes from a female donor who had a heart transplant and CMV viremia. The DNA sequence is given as TGTGCCAGCAGTCCGGCCGGGATTCCGAGCTCCTATAATTCACCCCTCCACTTT. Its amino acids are CASSPAGIPSSYNSPLHF.